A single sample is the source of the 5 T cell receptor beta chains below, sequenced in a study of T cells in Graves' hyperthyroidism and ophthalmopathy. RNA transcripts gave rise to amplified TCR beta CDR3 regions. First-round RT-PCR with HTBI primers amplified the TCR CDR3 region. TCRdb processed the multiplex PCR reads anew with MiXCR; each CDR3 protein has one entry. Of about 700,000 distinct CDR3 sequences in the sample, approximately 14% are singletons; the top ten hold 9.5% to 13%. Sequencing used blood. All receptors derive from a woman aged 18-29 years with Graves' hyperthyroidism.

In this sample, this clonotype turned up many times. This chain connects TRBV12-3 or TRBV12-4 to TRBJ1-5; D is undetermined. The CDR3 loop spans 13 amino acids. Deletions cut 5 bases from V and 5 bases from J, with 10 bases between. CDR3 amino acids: CASSPGYYQPQHF. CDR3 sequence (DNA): TGTGCCAGCAGTCCGGGGTACTATCAGCCCCAGCATTTT.

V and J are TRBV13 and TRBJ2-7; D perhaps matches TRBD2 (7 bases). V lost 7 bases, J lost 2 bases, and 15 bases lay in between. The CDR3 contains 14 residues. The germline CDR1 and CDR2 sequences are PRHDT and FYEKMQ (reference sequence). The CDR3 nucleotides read TGTGCCAGCACCGGGGGCGGGAGAGCCTACGAGCAGTACTTC. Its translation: CASTGGGRAYEQYF.

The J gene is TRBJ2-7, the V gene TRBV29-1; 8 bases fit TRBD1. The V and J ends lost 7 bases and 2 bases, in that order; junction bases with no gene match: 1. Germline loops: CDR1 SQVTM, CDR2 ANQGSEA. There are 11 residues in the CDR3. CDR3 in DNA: TGCAGCGCGGGACAGGCCTACGAGCAGTACTTC. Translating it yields CSAGQAYEQYF.

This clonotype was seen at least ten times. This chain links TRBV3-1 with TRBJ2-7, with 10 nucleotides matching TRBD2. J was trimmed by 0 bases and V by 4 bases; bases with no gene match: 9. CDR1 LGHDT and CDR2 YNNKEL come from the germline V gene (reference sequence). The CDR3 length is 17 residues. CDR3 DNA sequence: TGTGCCAGCAGCCCCAGTCCTAGCGGGAGTCCCTCCTACGAGCAGTACTTC. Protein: CASSPSPSGSPSYEQYF.

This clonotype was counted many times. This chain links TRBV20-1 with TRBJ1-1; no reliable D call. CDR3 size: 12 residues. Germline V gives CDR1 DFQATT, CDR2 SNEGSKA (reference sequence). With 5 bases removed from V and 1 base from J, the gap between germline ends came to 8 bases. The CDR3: CSAYGPNTEAFF. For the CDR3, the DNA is TGCAGTGCTTACGGACCGAACACTGAAGCTTTCTTT.